A selection of T cell receptor beta chains follows, all from one sample in a study of T-cell reconstitution after alpha-beta-depleted transplantation in children. TCRdb reprocessed the PCR reads with MiXCR, giving one entry per CDR3 protein. The sample yields about 980,000 distinct CDR3 sequences, under 30% seen once. This material consisted of PBMCs, mostly from graft donor cells, taken 360 days after TCRalphabeta/CD19-depleted stem cell transplant. All receptors come from a boy younger than two who had a stem cell transplant for SCID, so the T cells may come from the graft donor. Both conserved end residues are trimmed from each CDR3.

v_gene	j_gene	CDR3aa
TRBV29-1	TRBJ1-1	SVLTGGGRGAF
TRBV28	TRBJ2-7	ASSPPIGGGPYEQY
TRBV3-1	TRBJ2-7	ASSQVLTAFVDEQY
TRBV10-2	TRBJ2-7	ASSHGTSGAEQY
TRBV12-3/TRBV12-4	TRBJ2-1	ASSGLTQFNEQF
TRBV27	TRBJ2-5	ASSGAFRETQY
TRBV4-1	TRBJ2-1	ASSQEIPGSASGGPEQF
TRBV5-5	TRBJ2-1	ASSSLWGSGSYNEQF
TRBV20-1	TRBJ1-5	SATQQGWRNQPQH
TRBV12-3/TRBV12-4	TRBJ1-3	ASSFNGGNTIY
TRBV6-1	TRBJ2-1	ASSEAPYRQPGEQF
TRBV6-5	TRBJ1-1	ASSYQRDTEAF
TRBV10-3	TRBJ2-7	AISDSLGEQY
TRBV5-1	TRBJ2-1	ASSPSAGSYNEQF
TRBV30	TRBJ2-7	AWNKVLRDEQY
TRBV6-5	TRBJ1-2	ASSYQDRSNYGYT
TRBV30	TRBJ2-1	AWSAGGAGYEQF
TRBV5-6	TRBJ2-7	ASSPAPGGEQY
TRBV9	TRBJ1-2	ASGDDYYGYT
TRBV18	TRBJ2-5	ASSPRFQETQY
TRBV2	TRBJ1-5	ASSESRRGSNQPQH
TRBV29-1	TRBJ2-5	SVEGLEETQY
TRBV6-2/TRBV6-3	TRBJ1-1	ASSRDLTLNTEAF
TRBV5-1	TRBJ2-3	ASSSGLVGSTDTQY
TRBV20-1	TRBJ2-3	SASRDRGPDTQY
TRBV5-1	TRBJ2-1	ASSSISKNEQF
TRBV20-1	TRBJ2-1	SAPDRPGGRRNEQF
TRBV4-2	TRBJ2-7	ASSQDPSAGDPEQY
TRBV5-1	TRBJ2-3	ASSFRQSTDTQY
TRBV7-8	TRBJ2-7	ASSDTGLAQY
TRBV6-1	TRBJ1-2	ASSRLLGRTGGANYGYT